This T cell receptor beta chain was sequenced during a study of regulatory T cells in long-lasting Graves disease. For the study at large: Over 5 years on antithyroid drugs plus positive TSH receptor antibodies marked Graves' disease as persistent. Findings and caveats of the study: Favoring TRBV28, TRBJ1-2 and TRBJ2-5 was a feature seen in persistent disease.

This clonotype was observed a handful of times. The antigen is undetermined. The time point here: persistent/refractory GD, antithyroid drugs over 5 years with positive TRAb. PBMC RNA was the source of the TCR library. Collection of peripheral blood (about 8.1 milliliters) was done using EDTA tubes. Germline V gene lookup returns CDR1 SEHNR and CDR2 FQNEAQ (reference sequence). The V and J ends lost 1 base and 9 bases respectively, with 15 bases between them. CDR3 length: 14 residues. Building the TCR beta libraries relied on iRepertoire HTBI primers, and CDR3 regions underwent Arm-PCR. In TCRdb, the multiplex PCR reads were re-called with MiXCR into one record per CDR3 protein. Of a few hundred thousand distinct CDR3 sequences in the sample, 20% to 25% were seen once.

The chain carries TRBV7-9 and TRBJ2-5; a possible D gene is TRBD1 (5 bases). Source: peripheral blood mononuclear cells (PBMCs), taken when the disease was refractory, from a patient treated with antithyroid drugs. The sequence derives from a woman between 40 and 55 years old with Graves disease. The CDR3 region has the DNA TGTGCCAGCAGCTTAGGGGGCTACATCGGGCCCCAGTACTTC. This gives the protein CASSLGGYIGPQYF.